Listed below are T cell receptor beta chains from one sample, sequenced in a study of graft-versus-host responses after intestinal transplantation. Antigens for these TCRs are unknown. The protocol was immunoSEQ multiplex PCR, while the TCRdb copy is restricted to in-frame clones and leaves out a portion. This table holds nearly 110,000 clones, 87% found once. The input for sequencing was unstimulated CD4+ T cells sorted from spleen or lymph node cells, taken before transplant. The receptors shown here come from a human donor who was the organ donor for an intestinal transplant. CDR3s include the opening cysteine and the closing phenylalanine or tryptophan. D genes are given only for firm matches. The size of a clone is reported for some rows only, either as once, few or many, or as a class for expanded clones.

CDR3: CASSSKGQSFQPQHF
DNA: TGTGCCAGCAGTTCGAAGGGGCAAAGCTTTCAGCCCCAGCATTTT
V: TRBV6-1
size: .
J: TRBJ1-5
D: .

CDR3: CASSLAGLAGGNEQFF
DNA: TGTGCCAGCAGCTTAGCGGGACTAGCGGGGGGAAATGAGCAGTTCTTC
V: TRBV7-2
size: .
J: TRBJ2-1
D: TRBD2

CDR3: CASSLGRGELFF
DNA: TGCGCCAGCAGCTTGGGTCGCGGGGAGCTGTTTTTT
V: TRBV5-1
size: .
J: TRBJ2-2
D: .

CDR3: CASSQAGGLETQYF
DNA: TGTGCCAGCAGTCAAGCGGGGGGGCTGGAGACCCAGTACTTC
V: TRBV6-5
size: .
J: TRBJ2-5
D: TRBD2

CDR3: CASSSATLGNTEAFF
DNA: TGTGCCAGCAGTTCTGCGACTCTTGGGAACACTGAAGCTTTCTTT
V: TRBV6-6
size: .
J: TRBJ1-1
D: .

CDR3: CASSVARGEQFF
DNA: TGTGCCAGCAGCGTAGCGAGAGGTGAGCAGTTCTTC
V: TRBV9
size: once
J: TRBJ2-1
D: .

CDR3: CAWSEGTGGPYEQYF
DNA: TGTGCCTGGAGTGAGGGGACAGGGGGCCCCTACGAGCAGTACTTC
V: TRBV30
size: .
J: TRBJ2-7
D: TRBD1

CDR3: CASRSPQEQETQYF
DNA: TGTGCCAGCAGGTCGCCCCAGGAGCAAGAGACCCAGTACTTC
V: TRBV6-1
size: .
J: TRBJ2-5
D: .

CDR3: CASSVSGGGYTF
DNA: TGTGCCAGCAGCGTATCAGGGGGAGGCTACACCTTC
V: TRBV7-9
size: .
J: TRBJ1-2
D: TRBD1

CDR3: CAWEGLAGGGSTDTQYF
DNA: TGTGCCTGGGAAGGACTAGCGGGAGGAGGAAGCACAGATACGCAGTATTTT
V: TRBV30
size: .
J: TRBJ2-3
D: TRBD2

CDR3: CANPGTNSYEQYF
DNA: TGCGCCAACCCCGGGACAAACTCCTACGAGCAGTACTTC
V: TRBV10-1
size: .
J: TRBJ2-7
D: .

CDR3: CASSSYAGGGYTF
DNA: TGTGCCAGCAGTTCGTACGCAGGGGGCGGCTACACCTTC
V: TRBV6-5
size: .
J: TRBJ1-2
D: TRBD1

CDR3: CASSEGPGELFF
DNA: TGTGCCAGCAGTGAGGGACCCGGGGAGCTGTTTTTT
V: TRBV6-5
size: .
J: TRBJ2-2
D: .

CDR3: CASSYAGARNTIYF
DNA: TGTGCCAGCAGTTACGCAGGGGCGAGAAACACCATATATTTT
V: TRBV6-5
size: .
J: TRBJ1-3
D: .

CDR3: CATPYEQYF
DNA: TGTGCCACCCCCTACGAGCAGTACTTC
V: TRBV19
size: few
J: TRBJ2-7
D: .

CDR3: CASSLLRVSYEQYF
DNA: TGTGCCAGCAGCTTGTTGCGGGTTTCCTACGAGCAGTACTTC
V: TRBV5-6
size: .
J: TRBJ2-7
D: .

CDR3: CASSLSRTGQYGYTF
DNA: TGTGCCAGCAGCTTATCCCGGACAGGTCAATATGGCTACACCTTC
V: TRBV11-1
size: .
J: TRBJ1-2
D: TRBD1

CDR3: CAWSVLRTSGITDTQYF
DNA: TGTGCCTGGAGTGTACTCCGGACTAGCGGGATCACAGATACGCAGTATTTT
V: TRBV30
size: .
J: TRBJ2-3
D: TRBD2